One sample yielded the 3 T cell receptor beta chains listed below, sequenced in a study of metastatic and nonmetastatic thyroid tumors. MiXCR reprocessed the PCR reads for TCRdb. There are 75,000 to 100,000 clones in the sample; about an eighth occur only once, and roughly 10% lies in the top ten. No patient received treatment before thyroid surgery. Sequenced sample: blood. The receptor source for this set is a female donor with papillary thyroid cancer or a benign thyroid nodule (not recorded which). Some clones in this sample may be carry-over from other donors' samples.

This clone occurred many times. The V and J genes are TRBV28 and TRBJ2-2; TRBD2 agrees at 10 bases. Germline values: CDR1 MDHEN, CDR2 SYDVKM. V was clipped by 6 bases and J by 7 bases; unmatched bases: 8. This CDR3 has 15 amino acids. As DNA, the CDR3 is TGTGCCAGCAGGTCAGCGGGAGGGCCGGTCGGGGAGCTGTTTTTT. This sequence encodes CASRSAGGPVGELFF.

This clone was detected only a few times. The J gene is TRBJ1-2, the V gene TRBV6-1; weak D call: TRBD1 (6 bases). Trimming removed 7 bases at V and 7 bases at J, with 16 bases between. Germline assignment: CDR1 MNHNS and CDR2 SASEGT. This CDR3 is built from 13 residues. The chain's CDR3 is CASKTTGRPGYTF. The CDR3 DNA follows: TGTGCCAGCAAGACTACAGGGCGCCCTGGCTACACCTTC.

This clone was counted ten times or more. The rearrangement joins TRBV20-1 to TRBJ2-3; 7 nucleotides line up with TRBD2. Germline values: CDR1 DFQATT, CDR2 SNEGSKA (reference sequence). V trimming: 5 bases; J trimming: 1 base; junction bases outside the gene matches: 3. The CDR3 has 13 amino acids. Written as DNA, the CDR3 is TGCAGTGCTGAAAGCGGGGGCACAGATACGCAGTATTTT. Its protein is CSAESGGTDTQYF.